These T cell receptor beta chains were read from a single sample in a study of CD8+CD57+ T cells in acquired aplastic anemia. TCRdb used MiXCR to reprocess the reads, holding one entry per CDR3 protein. Among 450,000 to 600,000 distinct CDR3 sequences listed, about a third were seen once. The source material was sorted CD4+, CD8+, or CD8+CD57+ T cells (not recorded which) from PBMCs. All receptors derive from a human donor with aplastic anemia. The CDR3 runs from the conserved cysteine through the conserved F or W. D genes are given only for firm matches. Not all rows give a size; the values are once, few, many and, for expanded clones, a class.

j_gene | v_gene | d_gene | abundance | CDR3nt | CDR3aa
TRBJ1-1 | TRBV2 | . | many | TGTGCCAGCAGTGGAGAGATTGAAGCTTTCTTT | CASSGEIEAFF
TRBJ1-4 | TRBV2 | . | many | TGTGCCAGCAATAAGGGGGGAAAACTGTTTTTT | CASNKGGKLFF
TRBJ2-7 | TRBV15 | . | . | TGTGCCACCAGCAGAAACAGGGCTAACGAGCAGTACTTC | CATSRNRANEQYF
TRBJ1-1 | TRBV5-1 | . | . | TGCGCCAGCAGCTTGCCAGGTTTTAACACTGAAGCTTTCTTT | CASSLPGFNTEAFF
TRBJ2-7 | TRBV5-1 | TRBD2 | . | TGCGCCAGCAGCTTGGAGGCTAGCGGAGCCCCGTTTGGGCACTTC | CASSLEASGAPFGHF
TRBJ1-1 | TRBV20-1 | . | . | TGCAGTGCCGGAAGGGCCCTTGGCACTGAAGCTTTCTTT | CSAGRALGTEAFF
TRBJ2-7 | TRBV19 | TRBD1 | . | TGTGCCAGCAGTGAAGCCGGGACAGGGGGGCACGAGCAGTACTTC | CASSEAGTGGHEQYF
TRBJ2-1 | TRBV6-4 | TRBD2 | few | TGTGCCAGCAGTGACTCTAGCGGGGGGGCCAATGAGCAGTTCTTC | CASSDSSGGANEQFF
TRBJ1-5 | TRBV7-6 | . | . | TGTGCCAGCAGCTTAAGGGGGATCGATCAGCCCCAGCATTTT | CASSLRGIDQPQHF
TRBJ2-7 | TRBV6-4 | TRBD2 | few | TGTGCCAGCAGTGCATTAGCGGGAGGAGGGTACGAGCAGTACTTC | CASSALAGGGYEQYF
TRBJ1-2 | TRBV30 | . | . | TGTGCCTGGAGTGTCAGCGGGAACTATGGCTACACCTTC | CAWSVSGNYGYTF
TRBJ2-3 | TRBV7-3 | . | . | TGTGCCAGCAGCAAGACTAGTAATTTGGATACGCAGTATTTT | CASSKTSNLDTQYF
TRBJ2-4 | TRBV29-1 | . | . | TGCAGCGTTACCCTAGCCAAAAACATTCAGTACTTC | CSVTLAKNIQYF
TRBJ2-3 | TRBV25-1 | . | few | TGTGCCTCAAATTCGGGACGGATCACAGATACGCAGTATTTT | CASNSGRITDTQYF
TRBJ1-2 | TRBV7-2 | TRBD1 | many | TGTGCCAGCAGCCCGGACAGGAGAACTAACTATGGCTACACCTTC | CASSPDRRTNYGYTF
TRBJ2-3 | TRBV3-1 | TRBD2 | . | TGTGCCAGCACCCAAACGGGGGGGAACACAGATACGCAGTATTTT | CASTQTGGNTDTQYF
TRBJ1-5 | TRBV29-1 | . | once | TGCAGCGTTGAGAGGCTGGGCGATCAGCCCCAGCATTTT | CSVERLGDQPQHF
TRBJ2-5 | TRBV20-1 | . | many | TGCAGTGCTAGGAGCGGGGAGACCCAGTACTTC | CSARSGETQYF
TRBJ2-3 | TRBV19 | TRBD1 | . | TGTGCCAGTAGTATCCCCTCGGGCGCAGGGGGAGATACGCAGTATTTT | CASSIPSGAGGDTQYF
TRBJ2-1 | TRBV5-4 | TRBD1 | . | TGTGCCAGCAGCTTGGTCCTGGAGGGACAGGGGGAGTCCTACAATGAGCAGTTCTTC | CASSLVLEGQGESYNEQFF
TRBJ1-2 | TRBV12-5 | . | few | TGTGCTAGTGGACTCGAGACAGCCCGTAACTATGGCTACACCTTC | CASGLETARNYGYTF
TRBJ1-2 | TRBV5-1 | . | many | TGCGCCAGCAGCTTGGAAGGGGCCCTCGACTATGGCTACACCTTC | CASSLEGALDYGYTF